This T cell receptor beta chain was sequenced for a study of blood T cell repertoires in COVID-19 (dated by TCRdb to the early 2020s). Study-level background: Samples covering the acute and convalescent phases of COVID-19 were provided by collaborators in the United States, Italy and Spain. The material from the prospective study consisted of cDNA or gDNA derived from T cells, B-cell-depleted T cells, or PBMCs. Subjects who had been exposed to COVID-19, were actively infected with it, or had recovered from it provided the deeply sampled blood TCRbeta repertoires that made up the dataset. The repertoires were made available in a free public database intended to serve as a resource for research on the immune response to SARS-CoV-2. Samples came from the ongoing ImmuneRACE study (first 160 participants) plus 1,254 subjects from 6 global collaborators. A de-identified subject ID, COVID-19 status, age in years and sex were almost always included in the sample metadata. Where available, HLA class I and class II types were obtained from metadata supplied by the sample provider rather than from assay-based typing. The paper as a whole reports these results and caveats: How much clinical and demographic metadata was included differed by source and by participant, and the metadata was provided uncurated.

TCRbeta CDR3 regions were amplified from genomic DNA by means of the immunoSEQ Assay, a bias-controlled multiplex PCR. The authors processed their data as follows. The number of nucleated cells in each sample was estimated from the amplification of reference gene primers within the assay. Sequence reads were collapsed and filtered to measure the absolute abundance of every unique TCRbeta CDR3 rearrangement. For each sample, productive Simpson clonality was calculated as the square root of Simpson's diversity index over productive rearrangements. TCRdb carries this immuneACCESS record with in-frame sequences only. Its versions omit some clonotypes, under half of them owing to an unresolved V gene in the studies checked, with the rest unexplained. V and J calls plus clone size are reproduced from that table; the DNA served to infer D and trimming. The sample includes roughly 35,000 clones, with under 85% observed a single time. The ten most abundant clones make up over 35% of the sample.

Remarks on this clone: Its antigen is still unknown. No per-base quality is available; no much larger clone lies one base away.

The collaborating institutions used their own protocols to collect whole blood in K2EDTA tubes. For TCRbeta analysis, collaborators shipped samples as frozen whole blood, isolated PBMCs, or DNA extracted from either of those sample types. This receptor was taken from a man aged 80 or over with acute or convalescent COVID-19. Sample: peripheral blood.

CDR3 protein: CASSMDRGYQETQYF. DNA sequence: TGTGCCAGTAGTATGGACAGGGGATACCAAGAGACCCAGTACTTC. The rearrangement joined TRBV19 to TRBJ2-5; a stretch of 9 junction bases matches TRBD1. Spanning cysteine to phenylalanine, the CDR3 consists of 15 amino acids. CDR3 DNA only is kept here, 45 bases in frame from base 1. V is trimmed back by 3 bases and J by 0 bases, and the junction contains 2 bases that no gene match accounts for. Taken from the germline V gene (reference sequence), the CDR1 and CDR2 loops are LNHDA and SQIVND.